A selection of T cell receptor beta chains follows, all from one sample in a study of graft-versus-host responses after intestinal transplantation. Produced via immunoSEQ multiplex PCR; TCRdb's table is partial and in-frame only. There are about 110,000 clones in the sample; around 95% occur only once, and around 0.55% lies in the top ten. The antigens of these receptors remain unknown. The material sequenced was unstimulated CD8+ T cells sorted from spleen or lymph node cells, taken before intestinal transplant. Source of these receptors: a human donor who received an intestinal transplant. Both conserved end residues are part of each CDR3. The D gene is left open where the match is weak. Expanded clones get a size class; other rows say once, few or many, or leave the size out.

j_call cdr3_length clone_size d_call v_call cdr3_aa cdr3_nt
TRBJ2-7 11 - - TRBV6-1 CAGGRANEQYF TGTGCCGGGGGACGGGCCAACGAGCAGTACTTC
TRBJ1-5 14 few - TRBV19 CASSETGRNQPQHF TGTGCCAGTAGTGAGACAGGACGCAATCAGCCCCAGCATTTT
TRBJ2-2 13 - - TRBV7-8 CASSLGGTGELFF TGTGCCAGCAGCTTGGGTGGGACCGGGGAGCTGTTTTTT
TRBJ2-2 17 - - TRBV7-2 CASSSIGAGWVAGELFF TGTGCCAGCAGCTCAATAGGGGCAGGGTGGGTGGCCGGGGAGCTGTTTTTT
TRBJ2-1 15 - - TRBV27 CASSPQGRRGNEQFF TGTGCCAGCAGTCCCCAGGGTCGAAGAGGCAATGAGCAGTTCTTC
TRBJ2-7 17 once TRBD1 TRBV2 CASSDTDRGVFLNEQYF TGTGCCAGCAGTGATACCGACAGGGGGGTATTTTTAAACGAGCAGTACTTC
TRBJ2-1 17 - TRBD2 TRBV4-1 CASSQDEPSGRVNEQFF TGCGCCAGCAGCCAAGACGAGCCTAGCGGGAGGGTCAATGAGCAGTTCTTC
TRBJ1-2 14 - TRBD1 TRBV16 CASSHSDRNYGYTF TGTGCCAGCAGCCACTCGGACAGGAACTATGGCTACACCTTC
TRBJ2-7 13 - - TRBV7-9 CASSRGAAYEQYF TGTGCCAGCAGCAGGGGGGCAGCCTACGAGCAGTACTTC
TRBJ2-5 15 - - TRBV4-1 CASSPVLVYQETQYF TGCGCCAGCAGCCCCGTACTAGTTTACCAAGAGACCCAGTACTTC
TRBJ1-5 14 - - TRBV19 CASRSLDSNQPQHF TGTGCCAGTAGGTCCTTAGATAGCAATCAGCCCCAGCATTTT
TRBJ1-1 16 - - TRBV19 CASSIDGARLNTEAFF TGTGCCAGTAGTATAGATGGCGCCAGATTGAACACTGAAGCTTTCTTT
TRBJ2-3 15 - - TRBV6-6 CASSPPDVTLDTQYF TGTGCCAGCAGTCCCCCGGACGTGACTTTGGATACGCAGTATTTT
TRBJ2-7 15 - - TRBV7-9 CASSLATGKDYEQYF TGTGCCAGCAGCTTAGCAACAGGGAAAGACTACGAGCAGTACTTC
TRBJ2-1 13 - - TRBV7-6 CASSLGGGNEQFF TGTGCCAGCAGCTTGGGAGGGGGCAATGAGCAGTTCTTC
TRBJ2-7 16 - TRBD2 TRBV5-1 CASSWDASGSSYEQYF TGCGCCAGCAGCTGGGATGCTAGCGGAAGCTCCTACGAGCAGTACTTC
TRBJ1-5 15 - - TRBV15 CATSRDATTYQPQHF TGTGCCACCAGCAGAGATGCAACTACGTATCAGCCCCAGCATTTT
TRBJ1-2 13 few - TRBV9 CASSLGGDYGYTF TGTGCCAGCAGCCTAGGGGGGGACTATGGCTACACCTTC
TRBJ2-7 13 - - TRBV10-3 CAIRDTTGYEQYF TGTGCCATCAGGGACACGACAGGCTACGAGCAGTACTTC
TRBJ2-7 14 once TRBD2 TRBV7-3 CASSPTSGSDEQYF TGTGCCAGCAGCCCGACTAGCGGGAGCGACGAGCAGTACTTC
TRBJ2-7 11 - - TRBV18 CASSPDYEQYF TGTGCCAGCTCACCGGATTACGAGCAGTACTTC
TRBJ2-3 15 - - TRBV28 CASSTGTDSTDTQYF TGTGCCAGCAGCACAGGGACGGATAGCACAGATACGCAGTATTTT
TRBJ2-4 12 - - TRBV19 CASPGTTYIQYF TGTGCCAGTCCCGGGACAACATACATTCAGTACTTC
TRBJ1-3 16 - - TRBV5-1 CASSLVDLDTGDTIYF TGCGCCAGCAGCTTGGTTGATTTAGACACCGGTGACACCATATATTTT
TRBJ1-5 16 - - TRBV19 CASSIYGSGLNQPQHF TGTGCCAGTAGTATTTACGGTTCAGGTCTTAATCAGCCCCAGCATTTT
TRBJ2-3 15 - - TRBV6-6 CASSPFGAGTDTQYF TGTGCCAGCTCTCCATTTGGGGCTGGCACAGATACGCAGTATTTT
TRBJ2-3 16 - TRBD2 TRBV6-5 CASSYSTSGRPDTQYF TGTGCCAGCAGTTACTCAACTAGCGGGAGACCAGATACGCAGTATTTT
TRBJ2-7 14 - - TRBV11-2 CASSLGGGSYEQYF TGTGCCAGCAGCTTAGGTGGGGGGTCCTACGAGCAGTACTTC
TRBJ1-5 13 - - TRBV28 CASRGSGNQPQHF TGTGCCAGCAGGGGATCGGGCAATCAGCCCCAGCATTTT
TRBJ2-7 13 - - TRBV4-1 CASSPPGSYEQYF TGCGCCAGCAGCCCACCGGGGAGTTACGAGCAGTACTTC
TRBJ2-7 15 few TRBD1 TRBV6-6 CASSYIGGQGDEQYF TGTGCCAGCAGTTATATCGGGGGACAGGGCGACGAGCAGTACTTC
TRBJ1-1 15 - TRBD1 TRBV18 CASSPGQGMNTEAFF TGTGCCAGCTCACCAGGACAGGGTATGAACACTGAAGCTTTCTTT
TRBJ2-7 13 few - TRBV7-9 CASRDSHTYEQYF TGTGCCAGCAGGGACAGTCATACGTACGAGCAGTACTTC
TRBJ2-3 13 - - TRBV9 CASSVVRTDTQYF TGTGCCAGCAGCGTAGTACGCACAGATACGCAGTATTTT
TRBJ2-3 17 - TRBD2 TRBV10-1 CASSGSPWTSGTDTQYF TGCGCCAGCAGCGGATCTCCTTGGACTAGCGGCACAGATACGCAGTATTTT
TRBJ1-1 14 - - TRBV12-5 CASGPAPRATEAFF TGTGCTAGTGGTCCAGCCCCCCGGGCCACTGAAGCTTTCTTT
TRBJ2-2 18 - - TRBV4-1 CASSQTRQGGWSTGELFF TGCGCCAGCAGCCAAACGCGTCAGGGGGGTTGGAGCACCGGGGAGCTGTTTTTT
TRBJ1-2 15 - - TRBV6-6 CASSLPGRSNYGYTF TGTGCCAGCAGTCTTCCGGGCAGGTCAAACTATGGCTACACCTTC
TRBJ1-1 17 - - TRBV7-2 CASSSPQSPDMNTEAFF TGTGCCAGCAGCTCCCCTCAGTCTCCGGATATGAACACTGAAGCTTTCTTT
TRBJ1-5 14 once - TRBV4-2 CASSQSRDNQPQHF TGTGCCAGCAGCCAAAGCCGGGACAACCAGCCCCAGCATTTT
TRBJ2-2 16 - - TRBV7-8 CASSLIARRNTGELFF TGTGCCAGCAGCTTAATCGCCAGGAGAAACACCGGGGAGCTGTTTTTT
TRBJ1-2 13 - TRBD1 TRBV6-4 CASRTGLHYGYTF TGTGCCAGCAGGACAGGGCTTCACTATGGCTACACCTTC
TRBJ2-4 15 - TRBD2 TRBV9 CASSPSGVNRNIQYF TGTGCCAGCAGCCCAAGCGGGGTTAACAGGAACATTCAGTACTTC
TRBJ2-7 14 - TRBD1 TRBV30 CAWSSGQGVDEQYF TGTGCCTGGAGTTCGGGGCAGGGGGTTGACGAGCAGTACTTC
TRBJ2-2 13 - - TRBV27 CASSYTDTGELFF TGTGCCAGCAGTTACACGGACACCGGGGAGCTGTTTTTT
TRBJ1-5 15 - - TRBV7-8 CASSLEGGLNQPQHF TGTGCCAGCAGCTTAGAGGGGGGCCTTAATCAGCCCCAGCATTTT